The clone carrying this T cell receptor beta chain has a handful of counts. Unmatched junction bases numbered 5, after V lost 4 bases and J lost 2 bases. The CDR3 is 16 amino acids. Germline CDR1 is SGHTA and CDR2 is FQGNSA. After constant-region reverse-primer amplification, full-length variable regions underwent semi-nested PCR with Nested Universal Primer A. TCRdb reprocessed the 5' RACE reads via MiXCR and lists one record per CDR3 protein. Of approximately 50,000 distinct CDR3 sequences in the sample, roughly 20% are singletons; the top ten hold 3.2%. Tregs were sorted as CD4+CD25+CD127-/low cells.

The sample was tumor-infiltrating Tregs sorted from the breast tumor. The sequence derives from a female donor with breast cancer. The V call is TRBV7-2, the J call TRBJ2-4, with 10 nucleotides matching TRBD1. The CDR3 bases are TGTGCCAGCAGCTCGACAGGGGGCAGGACCAAAAACATTCAGTACTTC. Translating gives CASSSTGGRTKNIQYF.